The subject of this entry is one T cell receptor beta chain. Its antigen is not identified. The CDR3 has 13 amino acids. Per germline, CDR1 KGHDR and CDR2 SFDVKD. The V gene end was trimmed by 6 bases and the J gene end by 6 bases; junction bases not matched to a gene: 7. This sample was included in a study of T-cell memory formation after mild COVID-19. Study outcomes and limitations: Second-wave clones peaking on day 37 lacked confirmed SARS-CoV-2 specificity. A second wave expanding day 15 to 37 was CD4+-biased; contracting clones were balanced. Pre-infection memory carried some responding clones, suggesting that cross-reactive memory joined.

5'RACE primed from the constant segment yielded TCR alpha and TCR beta cDNA libraries bearing sample barcodes and UMIs. TCRdb fed the 5' RACE reads into MiXCR, producing one record per CDR3 protein. The top ten hold approximately 12% of the sample, which has 360,000 or so distinct CDR3 sequences, 25% to 30% seen once. The genes are TRBV24-1 and TRBJ2-7; 7 bases match TRBD2. Sequencing was carried out using PBMCs or a T cell subset sorted from them (not recorded which). The receptor's source is an adult woman who had mild COVID-19 (a few samples of this study predate the infection). Cell type and time point are not known. CDR3 coding DNA: TGTGCCACCAGTAAGGGAGGGTCCGGCGAGCAGTACTTC. Translated: CATSKGGSGEQYF.